The 10 T cell receptor beta chains in this list originate from one sample, sequenced in a study of technical replicates of blood from four donors. Assay used: immunoSEQ multiplex PCR; TCRdb lists only in-frame clones, some missing. The data show about 72,000 clones, around nine tenths seen once. The source material was T cells isolated from PBMCs. The receptors originated from a human donor in good health.

Concerning this clone itself: Within the sample, other DNA sequences also encode this same CDR3. The chain uses TRBV11-3 and TRBJ1-4; perhaps TRBD1 as D (5 bases). The CDR3 runs to 14 residues. Germline V gene sequence: CDR1 SGHNT, CDR2 YENEEA. Trimming took 6 bases from V and 0 from J, leaving 8 bases between them. Written as DNA, the CDR3 is TGTGCCAGCAGTCTAGGGGCAACTAATGAAAAACTGTTTTTT. Translation gives CASSLGATNEKLFF.

This chain uses TRBV27 with TRBJ2-5, with D maybe TRBD1 (6 bases). The germline CDR1 and CDR2 sequences are MNHEY and SMNVEV (reference sequence). The CDR3 runs 15 residues. The V and J ends lost 6 bases and 3 bases respectively, with 17 bases between them. The CDR3 DNA sequence: TGTGCCAGCAGCCGAACAAGGTGGACAGAAGAGACCCAGTACTTC. This codes for CASSRTRWTEETQYF.

The rearrangement links TRBV6-1 to TRBJ2-7; 11 bases match TRBD2. Germline CDR1 MNHNS, CDR2 SASEGT. With V trimmed by 7 bases and J by 8 bases, 13 bases remained unmatched. CDR3 length equals 15 residues. The CDR3 is CASTLPAASGRKQYF. The CDR3 DNA is TGTGCCAGCACCCTCCCTGCGGCTAGCGGGAGGAAGCAGTACTTC.

J is TRBJ2-7 and V is TRBV11-2; maybe TRBD2 (5 bases). Trimming shortened V by 5 bases and J by 5 bases, and 10 bases separated the two germline ends. The CDR3 totals 12 residues. Germline-derived CDR1 and CDR2 are SGHAT and FQNNGV. The CDR3 reads CASSVHGDEQYF. The CDR3, as DNA: TGTGCCAGCAGCGTACACGGGGACGAGCAGTACTTC.

The gene calls are TRBV11-3 and TRBJ2-7; the D gene is possibly TRBD1 (5 bases). Germline CDR1 SGHNT, CDR2 YENEEA. V lost 8 bases to trimming and J lost 3 bases, with 14 bases between them. The CDR3 extends over 13 amino acids. DNA of the CDR3: TGTGCCAGCCGCAGGGAATTCTTCTACGAGCAGTACTTC. Translation gives CASRREFFYEQYF.

The rearrangement joins TRBV7-9 to TRBJ2-5, with 9 bases aligning to TRBD2. The V segment lost 7 bases and the J segment 0 bases; nucleotides outside the gene matches: 9. Germline V gene lookup returns CDR1 SEHNR and CDR2 FQNEAQ (reference sequence). The CDR3 is made up of 16 amino acids. CDR3 region: CASTRLPSGDQETQYF. The CDR3 region has the DNA TGTGCCAGCACTCGACTGCCTAGCGGGGACCAAGAGACCCAGTACTTC. The full variable domain, completed using reference TRBV7-9 and TRBJ2-5, is DTGVSQNPRHKITKRGQNVTFRCDPISEHNRLYWYRQTLGQGPEFLTYFQNEAQLEKSRLLSDRFSAERPKGSFSTLEIQRTEQGDSAMYLCASTRLPSGDQETQYFGPGTRLLVL.

The chain carries TRBV18 and TRBJ1-5; 9 positions match TRBD1. Germline V lookup: CDR1 KGHSH, CDR2 LQKENI. This CDR3 is built from 18 residues. Trimming removed 4 bases from V and 1 base from J; junction bases left unmatched: 11. The chain's CDR3 is CASSHRDRARSSNQPQHF. The CDR3 DNA sequence: TGTGCCAGCTCACACCGGGACAGGGCAAGGTCCAGCAATCAGCCCCAGCATTTT.

The chain links TRBV5-1 to TRBJ1-1, with 12 nucleotides matching TRBD1. Germline V gives CDR1 SGHRS, CDR2 YFSETQ. V lost 2 bases, J lost 6 bases, and 5 bases stayed unmatched. This CDR3 region has 15 residues. For the CDR3, the DNA is TGCGCCAGCAGCTTACCGGGACAGGGGGCTCCTGAAGCTTTCTTT. It is translated as CASSLPGQGAPEAFF.

Only a few counts were recorded for this clone. One end of the junction fails to match germline, which may point to a read error. The chain employs TRBV7-7 and TRBJ1-4, with D perhaps matching TRBD1 (5 bases). Germline V gene lookup returns CDR1 SSHAT and CDR2 FNYEAQ (reference sequence). CDR3 length: 12 residues. DNA for the CDR3: TGTGCTAGCAGCCAACCCCAGGGTAAACTGTTTTTT. It yields the protein CASSQPQGKLFF.

The chain recombines TRBV14 with TRBJ2-7; a weak D match, TRBD1 (5 bases). This CDR3 region has 14 residues. Germline CDR1 and CDR2: SGHDN and FVKESK. V was pared by 1 base and J by 5 bases, with 12 bases between. The CDR3 DNA reads as TGTGCCAGCAGCCAAGTTTCCAGGGTGAACGAGCAGTACTTC. Protein sequence: CASSQVSRVNEQYF. The variable domain in full, completed from reference TRBV14 and TRBJ2-7, reads EAGVTQFPSHSVIEKGQTVTLRCDPISGHDNLYWYRRVMGKEIKFLLHFVKESKQDESGMPNNRFLAERTGGTYSTLKVQPAELEDSGVYFCASSQVSRVNEQYFGPGTRLTVT.